Listed below are T cell receptor beta chains from one sample, sequenced in a study of blood T cell repertoires in COVID-19. Generated by immunoSEQ multiplex PCR, the TCRdb table keeps only in-frame clones and is missing some. The sample lists roughly 380,000 clones, 70% to 90% seen once, with approximately 1.5% in the top ten. Specimen: peripheral blood. The receptor source for this set is a woman in her forties with COVID-19, enrolled during active disease. The CDR3 runs from the conserved cysteine through the conserved F or W. The D gene is left open where the match is weak. Clone size is stated in some rows and not others, as once, few, many or a class when expanded.

clone_size d_call j_call v_call cdr3_length cdr3_aa cdr3_nt
NA NA TRBJ1-5 TRBV27 16 CASSLFGRGNNQPQHF TGTGCCAGCAGTTTATTTGGCAGGGGCAATAATCAGCCCCAGCATTTT
NA NA TRBJ2-5 TRBV15 14 CATSLGGAMETQYF TGTGCCACCAGCCTTGGGGGGGCTATGGAGACCCAGTACTTC
once NA TRBJ1-1 TRBV5-8 12 CASSFRGGEAFF TGTGCCAGCAGCTTTCGAGGAGGAGAAGCTTTCTTT
NA NA TRBJ1-1 TRBV7-2 14 CASSGRGPNTEAFF TGTGCCAGCAGCGGCAGGGGACCGAACACTGAAGCTTTCTTT
NA NA TRBJ2-7 TRBV13 11 CASSLINEQYF TGTGCCAGCAGCTTAATCAACGAGCAGTACTTC
NA NA TRBJ1-6 TRBV6-2/TRBV6-3 14 CASTPAGRNSPLHF TGTGCCAGCACCCCGGCAGGGCGAAACTCACCCCTCCACTTT
NA NA TRBJ1-5 TRBV7-2 13 CASSPSSNQPQHF TGTGCCAGCAGCCCCTCTAGCAATCAGCCCCAGCATTTT
NA NA TRBJ2-6 TRBV5-1 15 CASSLGVAGANVLTF TGCGCCAGCAGCTTGGGCGTCGCTGGGGCCAACGTCCTGACTTTC
NA TRBD2 TRBJ2-7 TRBV9 16 CASSVGAGRPTYEQYF TGTGCCAGCAGCGTAGGGGCCGGGAGGCCCACCTACGAGCAGTACTTC
NA TRBD1 TRBJ1-2 TRBV7-2 15 CASSVTGGWDYGYTF TGTGCCAGCAGCGTGACAGGGGGCTGGGACTATGGCTACACCTTC
NA TRBD2 TRBJ2-1 TRBV5-1 15 CASSLNSGGGNEQFF TGCGCCAGCAGCTTAAATAGCGGGGGAGGAAATGAGCAGTTCTTC
NA TRBD1 TRBJ1-2 TRBV7-9 13 CASSLGTGRGYTF TGTGCCAGCAGCTTAGGGACAGGGAGAGGCTACACCTTC
NA NA TRBJ2-1 TRBV7-2 12 CASSSLDPEQFF TGTGCCAGCAGCTCCCTAGATCCGGAGCAGTTCTTC
NA NA TRBJ1-2 TRBV5-5 15 CASSLRRFSGYGYTF TGTGCCAGCAGCTTGAGGAGGTTTTCGGGCTATGGCTACACCTTC
NA TRBD1 TRBJ2-7 TRBV2 16 CASRDWTGTSSYEQYF TGTGCCAGCAGGGACTGGACAGGGACGAGCTCCTACGAGCAGTACTTC
NA TRBD1 TRBJ1-4 TRBV4-1 15 CASSQVEGAREKLFF TGCGCCAGCAGCCAAGTGGAGGGGGCGCGGGAAAAACTGTTTTTT
NA TRBD1 TRBJ1-4 TRBV5-6 17 CASSLERTGGVREKLFF TGTGCCAGCAGCTTGGAGAGGACAGGGGGCGTTCGGGAAAAACTGTTTTTT
NA NA TRBJ1-2 TRBV27 14 CASSLSWAAYGYTF TGTGCCAGCAGTTTATCGTGGGCAGCTTATGGCTACACCTTC
NA NA TRBJ1-1 TRBV28 15 CASSPPDRPNTEAFF TGTGCCAGCAGTCCCCCAGACAGGCCGAACACTGAAGCTTTCTTT
NA TRBD2 TRBJ2-7 TRBV9 12 CASSVGGGQQYF TGTGCCAGCAGCGTAGGGGGGGGACAGCAGTACTTC
NA NA TRBJ2-3 TRBV4-3 14 CASSQDSVADTQYF TGCGCCAGCAGCCAAGATAGTGTCGCAGATACGCAGTATTTT
NA TRBD1 TRBJ2-7 TRBV27 14 CASSLPTGEYEQYF TGTGCCAGCAGTTTACCGACAGGGGAATACGAGCAGTACTTC
NA TRBD1 TRBJ1-4 TRBV30 14 CAWGRTGGNEKLFF TGTGCCTGGGGGCGGACAGGGGGAAATGAAAAACTGTTTTTT
NA TRBD1 TRBJ2-7 TRBV6-2/TRBV6-3 14 CASSRGTGSYEQYF TGTGCCAGCAGTCGCGGGACAGGTTCCTACGAGCAGTACTTC
NA NA TRBJ1-4 TRBV18 15 CASSPQGVNDEKLFF TGTGCCAGCTCACCTCAGGGTGTTAACGATGAAAAACTGTTTTTT
once TRBD2 TRBJ2-2 TRBV6-5 15 CASSYRGGWAGELFF TGTGCCAGCAGTTACCGCGGGGGGTGGGCCGGGGAGCTGTTTTTT
NA TRBD1 TRBJ1-5 TRBV28 16 CASSFLGTGRNQPQHF TGTGCCAGCAGTTTCCTTGGGACAGGCCGCAATCAGCCCCAGCATTTT
NA TRBD1 TRBJ2-7 TRBV6-5 15 CASRNPGTASYEQYF TGTGCCAGCAGAAATCCCGGGACAGCCTCCTACGAGCAGTACTTC
NA NA TRBJ1-3 TRBV27 12 CASSSKGNTIYF TGTGCCAGCAGTTCTAAGGGAAACACCATATATTTT
once TRBD1 TRBJ1-6 TRBV5-1 18 CASSAPGQGGPSDSPLHF TGCGCCAGCAGCGCCCCGGGACAGGGGGGCCCTTCGGATTCACCCCTCCACTTT
NA NA TRBJ2-7 TRBV5-1 14 CASSLVAGRYEQYF TGCGCCAGCAGCTTGGTTGCCGGGAGATACGAGCAGTACTTC
few NA TRBJ2-1 TRBV7-9 16 CASSFGLLRSYNEQFF TGTGCCAGCAGCTTCGGACTTTTACGGTCCTACAATGAGCAGTTCTTC
once TRBD1 TRBJ1-5 TRBV19 17 CASSIDVIGQGDQPQHF TGTGCCAGTAGTATAGATGTCATAGGACAGGGGGATCAGCCCCAGCATTTT
NA NA TRBJ1-1 TRBV19 16 CASSRLKQGVNTEAFF TGTGCCAGTAGTAGACTAAAACAGGGAGTAAACACTGAAGCTTTCTTT
NA TRBD1 TRBJ1-2 TRBV7-9 14 CASSAERTGYGYTF TGTGCCAGCAGCGCGGAAAGGACAGGGTATGGCTACACCTTC
NA TRBD1 TRBJ1-5 TRBV7-6 15 CASSHDRGGNQPQHF TGTGCCAGCAGTCACGACAGGGGAGGCAATCAGCCCCAGCATTTT
NA NA TRBJ1-5 TRBV19 13 CASSRRDYETQHF TGTGCCAGTAGCCGCCGGGACTATGAGACCCAGCATTTT
NA NA TRBJ2-2 TRBV15 13 CATSRSRSGELFF TGTGCCACCAGCAGATCTAGGTCCGGGGAGCTGTTTTTT
NA TRBD2 TRBJ2-3 TRBV6-4 16 CASRETAGGRTDTQYF TGTGCCAGCAGGGAAACCGCGGGGGGTCGCACAGATACGCAGTATTTT
few TRBD2 TRBJ2-3 TRBV9 17 CASSLGLAGGLTDTQYF TGTGCCAGCAGCCTAGGACTAGCGGGGGGGCTAACGGATACGCAGTATTTT
NA NA TRBJ2-7 TRBV27 13 CASSSDSRHEQYF TGTGCCAGCAGTTCGGACAGTCGCCACGAGCAGTACTTC
NA NA TRBJ2-5 TRBV2 13 CASSRQSQETQYF TGTGCCAGCAGCCGACAAAGCCAAGAGACCCAGTACTTC
NA TRBD1 TRBJ1-2 TRBV18 13 CASSDDRDYGYTF TGTGCCAGCTCTGACGACAGGGACTATGGCTACACCTTC
NA NA TRBJ1-1 TRBV7-8 13 CASSLAPYYEAFF TGTGCCAGCAGCTTAGCGCCGTACTATGAAGCTTTCTTT
NA NA TRBJ2-3 TRBV5-1 17 CASSLDPGGGGTDTQYF TGCGCCAGCAGCTTAGACCCAGGAGGGGGAGGGACAGATACGCAGTATTTT
NA NA TRBJ2-5 TRBV9 12 CASSQDSQTQYF TGTGCCAGCAGCCAGGACAGCCAGACCCAGTACTTC
NA TRBD2 TRBJ2-1 TRBV7-9 19 CASSFSPRGRAQSYNEQFF TGTGCCAGCAGCTTCTCCCCGCGCGGGAGGGCCCAATCCTACAATGAGCAGTTCTTC
NA TRBD1 TRBJ2-2 TRBV7-2 19 CASSLVSTGGKTWTGELFF TGTGCCAGCAGCTTAGTATCGACAGGGGGGAAGACGTGGACCGGGGAGCTGTTTTTT
NA NA TRBJ1-4 TRBV7-9 13 CASSFVGQGKLFF TGTGCCAGCAGCTTTGTTGGTCAGGGGAAACTGTTTTTT
NA TRBD1 TRBJ1-2 TRBV13 18 CASSLVSDRGRKGYGYTF TGTGCCAGCAGCTTAGTATCCGACAGGGGGCGAAAGGGGTATGGCTACACCTTC
NA TRBD1 TRBJ2-1 TRBV18 19 CASSPSGTGSRSSYNEQFF TGTGCCAGCTCACCCTCCGGGACAGGTTCCCGTAGCTCCTACAATGAGCAGTTCTTC
NA NA TRBJ2-5 TRBV7-9 17 CASSLPATIDSQETQYF TGTGCCAGCAGCCTACCCGCAACTATAGATTCCCAAGAGACCCAGTACTTC
NA TRBD2 TRBJ2-1 TRBV27 14 CASKDLAGNGEQFF TGTGCCAGCAAAGATCTAGCGGGAAATGGTGAGCAGTTCTTC
NA NA TRBJ2-7 TRBV5-1 13 CASSFGGSYEQYF TGCGCCAGCAGCTTCGGGGGATCCTACGAGCAGTACTTC
NA NA TRBJ2-1 TRBV7-3 14 CASSLTPQYNEQFF TGTGCCAGCAGCTTAACTCCCCAATACAATGAGCAGTTCTTC
NA TRBD1 TRBJ2-7 TRBV7-8 14 CASSFGDRLYEQYF TGTGCCAGCAGCTTTGGGGACAGGCTCTACGAGCAGTACTTC
NA TRBD2 TRBJ2-1 TRBV5-4 14 CASSFREGYNEQFF TGTGCCAGCAGCTTCCGGGAGGGTTACAATGAGCAGTTCTTC
NA TRBD1 TRBJ2-4 TRBV15 15 CATSTQGVAKNIQYF TGTGCCACCAGCACCCAGGGGGTAGCCAAAAACATTCAGTACTTC
once TRBD2 TRBJ2-7 TRBV18 16 CASSPRDSGREYEQYF TGTGCCAGCTCACCACGGGATAGCGGGAGGGAGTACGAGCAGTACTTC
NA NA TRBJ2-1 TRBV4-1 17 CASSPKASGSMYNEQFF TGCGCCAGCAGCCCCAAGGCATCAGGGTCTATGTACAATGAGCAGTTCTTC